These 20 T cell receptor beta chains share one sample of origin, sequenced in a study of blood T cell repertoires in COVID-19. Clones were read by immunoSEQ multiplex PCR, and TCRdb kept only the in-frame ones, dropping some. The data contain more than 300,000 clones, roughly 87% of them singletons. Input material: PBMCs or T cells enriched from blood (not recorded which). Receptors were obtained from a woman aged 45 to 65 who had recovered from COVID-19.

This sequence joins TRBV19 and TRBJ2-1, with TRBD2 matching over 8 bases. This CDR3 is built from 15 residues. Germline V gene sequence: CDR1 LNHDA, CDR2 SQIVND (reference sequence). V dropped 5 bases and J dropped 4; count of bases not matched to a gene: 7. The CDR3 sequence is CASSPLAEDYNEQFF. CDR3 sequence (DNA): TGTGCCAGTAGTCCACTAGCGGAGGATTACAATGAGCAGTTCTTC.

CDR3 residues: CASSQDQGSNQPQHF. The CDR3, as DNA: TGTGCCAGCAGCCAAGATCAGGGAAGCAATCAGCCCCAGCATTTT. The J gene is TRBJ1-5, the V gene TRBV4-2; D is possibly TRBD1 (5 bases). The V and J ends lost 0 bases and 1 base respectively, with 7 bases between them. The CDR3 sequence is 15 residues long. Germline values: CDR1 LGHNA, CDR2 YNFKEQ.

The chain combines TRBV2 with TRBJ2-7; D gene ambiguous. The CDR3 runs to 13 residues. From germline, CDR1 is SNHLY and CDR2 FYNNEI. V lost 6 bases and J lost 12, with 21 bases in between. CDR3 coding DNA: TGTGCCAGCAGACCCGGCCCGGTTGCCGGCGGGTACTTC. It encodes CASRPGPVAGGYF. Variable domain in full (rest from reference TRBV2 and TRBJ2-7): EPEVTQTPSHQVTQMGQEVILRCVPISNHLYFYWYRQILGQKVEFLVSFYNNEISEKSEIFDDQFSVERPDGSNFTLKIRSTKLEDSAMYFCASRPGPVAGGYFGPGTRLTVT.

The chain combines TRBV4-1 with TRBJ1-4; D gene uncertain. V lost 3 bases and J lost 4, with 15 bases in between. The CDR3 has 16 amino acids. Germline CDR1 reads MGHRA; CDR2 reads YSYEKL. The CDR3 DNA sequence: TGCGCCAGCAGCCATGAGGGTGCAGGCCGTAATGAAAAACTGTTTTTT. This gives the protein CASSHEGAGRNEKLFF.

The chain's CDR3 is CASSLGPGEQAFF. The DNA for the CDR3 is TGTGCCAGCAGCTTAGGCCCCGGGGAACAAGCTTTCTTT. The rearrangement uses TRBV11-3 and TRBJ1-1, with D unclear. V was trimmed by 1 base and J by 9 bases, leaving 12 bases between them. Germline values: CDR1 SGHNT, CDR2 YENEEA. The CDR3 totals 13 residues.

V usage is TRBV12-5 and J usage is TRBJ2-7; the D gene is possibly TRBD1 (6 bases). From germline, CDR1 is LGHNT and CDR2 FRNRAP. Trimming took off 2 bases at V and 3 bases at J, with 17 bases between the two ends. The length of the CDR3 is 16 residues. CDR3 region: CASGLPADSLDYEQYF. CDR3 sequence (DNA): TGTGCTAGTGGTTTGCCAGCGGACAGTCTCGACTACGAGCAGTACTTC.

V is TRBV7-9 and J is TRBJ2-5; 9 bases are a match to TRBD1. V shed 2 bases and J 5 bases; nucleotides not matched to a gene: 15. CDR1 is SEHNR and CDR2 is FQNEAQ in the germline V gene (reference sequence). CDR3 length: 18 residues. The CDR3 DNA is TGTGCCAGCAGCTTACTACCCACCGGGACAGGGAGATTGGAGACCCAGTACTTC. Amino acid sequence: CASSLLPTGTGRLETQYF.

V usage is TRBV19 and J usage is TRBJ2-5; unclear D gene. Trimming left V 3 bases short and J 1 base short, with 12 bases between. Germline lookup yields CDR1 LNHDA and CDR2 SQIVND (reference sequence). The CDR3 is 15 amino acids. In DNA, the CDR3 is TGTGCCAGTAGTATTTTTTCGGTACTCCAAGAGACCCAGTACTTC. Protein: CASSIFSVLQETQYF.

This clone was seen repeatedly, ten times or more. The rearrangement links TRBV7-3 to TRBJ2-6; 10 positions match TRBD1. The germline V gene has CDR1 SGHTA and CDR2 FQGTGA. The CDR3 spans 20 residues. The V and J ends lost 6 bases and 0 bases, in that order; junction bases with no gene match: 14. The CDR3 coding sequence is TGTGCCAGCAGTCGTTTGGCGTCAGGGACAGGGGTCTCTGGGGCCAACGTCCTGACTTTC. Translation: CASSRLASGTGVSGANVLTF.

The CDR3 nucleotides are TGTGCCAGCTCACCTGGACAGGGAACGGATACGCAGTATTTT. As protein: CASSPGQGTDTQYF. V and J are TRBV18 and TRBJ2-3; 8 bases are shared with TRBD1. J lost 6 bases, V lost 3 bases, and 5 bases had no gene match. CDR3 length equals 14 residues. Germline V CDR1 and CDR2: KGHSH, LQKENI.

V usage is TRBV7-9 and J usage is TRBJ1-2, with 8 nucleotides matching TRBD1. Looked up from germline, CDR1 is SEHNR and CDR2 is FQNEAQ (reference sequence). The trim removed 3 bases at V and 4 bases at J, leaving 10 bases unmatched. The CDR3 sequence is 16 residues long. The CDR3 region has the DNA TGTGCCAGCAGCTTGGGACAGGACTTTAGTCGCTATGGCTACACCTTC. Residues: CASSLGQDFSRYGYTF.

J is TRBJ2-3 and V is TRBV5-6; a weak D match, TRBD2 (6 bases). Trimming stripped 0 bases from V and 14 bases from J, with 13 bases between. The CDR3 spans 12 residues. In germline, CDR1 is SGHDT, CDR2 YYEEEE. The CDR3 DNA is TGTGCCAGCAGCTTGGCCCCGGGAGCCCGGTATTTT. Protein product: CASSLAPGARYF.

This CDR3 is CASSTPPGQGLVSYNEQFF. DNA of the CDR3: TGTGCCAGTAGTACCCCACCGGGACAGGGGTTGGTTTCCTACAATGAGCAGTTCTTC. V usage is TRBV19 and J usage is TRBJ2-1, with TRBD1 identical over 10 bases. The germline CDR1 and CDR2 sequences are LNHDA and SQIVND (reference sequence). V shed 4 bases, J shed 1 base, and the junction held 13 bases outside the gene matches. The CDR3 is 19 residues long.

The V call is TRBV2, the J call TRBJ1-1; tentative D call: TRBD1 (6 bases). The CDR3 length is 13 residues. From germline, CDR1 is SNHLY and CDR2 FYNNEI. Trimming cost V 7 bases and J 6 bases, with 15 bases left between them. CDR3 residues: CASMRGRQAEAFF. The DNA of the CDR3 is TGTGCCAGCATGCGGGGGCGCCAGGCTGAAGCTTTCTTT. Full variable domain (outside the CDR3, taken from reference TRBV2 and TRBJ1-1): EPEVTQTPSHQVTQMGQEVILRCVPISNHLYFYWYRQILGQKVEFLVSFYNNEISEKSEIFDDQFSVERPDGSNFTLKIRSTKLEDSAMYFCASMRGRQAEAFFGQGTRLTVV.

CDR3 DNA: TGTGCCAGCAGTGATAATTACGAGCAGTACTTC. As protein: CASSDNYEQYF. The chain is built from TRBV6-1 and TRBJ2-7, with D unresolved. This CDR3 comprises 11 residues. Between the trimmed V and J ends, which lost 3 bases and 4 bases, there was a span of 4 bases. Per the germline V gene, CDR1 is MNHNS and CDR2 is SASEGT.

This chain links TRBV27 with TRBJ2-2; maybe TRBD1 (5 bases). The germline gives CDR1 MNHEY, CDR2 SMNVEV (reference sequence). This CDR3 has 15 residues. V lost 5 bases to trimming and J lost 0 bases, with 10 bases between them. The CDR3 protein is CASSAFRANTGELFF. The CDR3 nucleotides are TGTGCCAGCAGTGCTTTCAGGGCGAACACCGGGGAGCTGTTTTTT.

V usage is TRBV19 and J usage is TRBJ1-5, with 11 positions matching TRBD1. Losses at the gene ends were 10 bases for V and 4 bases for J; bases not matched to a gene: 6. Germline V CDR1 and CDR2: LNHDA, SQIVND (reference sequence). This CDR3 spans 14 amino acids. CDR3 protein: CATADRGQNQPQHF. CDR3 in DNA: TGTGCCACCGCGGACAGGGGGCAGAATCAGCCCCAGCATTTT.

V usage is TRBV10-3 and J usage is TRBJ1-2, with D possibly matching TRBD1 (6 bases). The V and J ends lost 2 bases and 5 bases respectively, with 12 bases between them. This CDR3 is 14 amino acids long. The V gene's germline CDR1 is ENHRY and CDR2 SYGVKD. The CDR3 coding sequence is TGTGCCATCAGTGAGGGGGGCCAGAAATATGGCTACACCTTC. As protein: CAISEGGQKYGYTF.

This chain links TRBV5-4 with TRBJ2-2; TRBD1 agrees at 7 bases. Germline CDR1 reads SGHNT; CDR2 reads YYREEE (reference sequence). The V gene end was trimmed by 2 bases and the J gene end by 5 bases; junction bases not matched to a gene: 3. This CDR3 is 14 amino acids long. Here the CDR3 reads CASSLGGGTGELFF. CDR3 nucleotide sequence: TGTGCCAGCAGCTTAGGGGGCGGTACCGGGGAGCTGTTTTTT.

The table lists this clone with a count of one. The chain employs TRBV7-3 and TRBJ1-2, with D perhaps TRBD1 (5 bases). The V end was cut by 3 bases, the J end by 7 bases, with 15 bases between. The CDR3 spans 14 residues. Germline V gives CDR1 SGHTA, CDR2 FQGTGA. In nucleotides, the CDR3 is TGTGCCAGCAGCTTGGTGGGGCCCCTATCTGGCTACACCTTC. Amino acid sequence: CASSLVGPLSGYTF.